The entry that follows covers one T cell receptor beta chain sequence. What this receptor recognizes is not known. Base quality data are lacking; no much larger clone is found one base away. The library relied on the immunoSEQ multiplex PCR assay. The multiplex PCR relied on a mix of 60 forward primers for TCR Vbeta segments and 13 reverse primers for TCR Jbeta segments. A multiplex PCR assay on genomic DNA amplified the CDR3 region of rearranged TCR beta genes. On the Illumina HiSeq System, the amplified TCR beta libraries were sequenced as 87-base-pair reads. The study's own analysis went as follows. Across the roughly 600 repertoires, a later analysis counted approximately 83 million unique TCR beta chains, 8.5 million to 12 million of which were shared by at least two donors. To remove PCR and sequencing errors, raw reads were error-corrected and collapsed into unique sequences using a nearest-neighbor algorithm that merged closely related sequences. CDR3 sequences were aligned to IMGT reference sequences to assign V, D and J gene segments. Each retained sequence needed at least a six-nucleotide match to both a V gene segment and a J gene segment. Rearrangements were classified as productive when the CDR3 lacked stop codons and remained in frame with V and J, and all other rearrangements were classified as non-productive. Following IMGT convention, CDR3 was defined as the stretch from the second conserved V-encoded cysteine up to the conserved J-encoded phenylalanine. The earlier analysis of 500 to 650 of the donors excluded any sequence lacking an unambiguous match to a single V gene segment. An earlier analysis of about 600 of the donors called V segments functional above 56.7% productive rearrangements and segregating when the between-donor standard deviation exceeded 5%. A statistical classification framework was developed to diagnose cytomegalovirus status using the catalog of TCR beta chain sequences. V and J gene assignment, in a later analysis, came from comparing TCR nucleotide sequences with IMGT/GENE-DB human TR gene sequences. The TCRdist pipeline was used in a later analysis to assign CDR3 sequences and most-parsimonious VDJ recombination scenarios. A later analysis defined each TCR beta chain by its CDR3 amino acid sequence plus V-gene family, and excluded reads lacking a unique V-gene family. A later analysis removed 550 to 700 highly shared, low-generation-probability nucleotide sequences to deal with suspected cross-contamination and a sequencing artifact. In a later analysis, a clonal expansion index was calculated for each public chain from normalized within-repertoire ranks of inferred template counts. In a later analysis, generation probabilities were computed using a VDJ recombination model fitted to out-of-frame rearrangements, and the results were checked against IGoR. Hypergeometric tests were used in a later analysis to score TCR-TCR, TCR-HLA and TCR-CMV co-occurrence, with a repertoire-size bias correction applied to the TCR pairs. A later analysis estimated false discovery rates by permuting HLA or CMV assignments 20 times. In a later analysis, co-occurring TCRs were grouped using DBSCAN, with TCRdist sequence similarity added in when clustering inside HLA-allele-positive subsets. Repertoires with fewer than 30,000 or more than 120,000 public chains were left out of co-occurrence clustering, as were a handful of repertoires with anomalous nucleotide sharing. Drawn from immuneACCESS, this table holds only the in-frame rearrangements with V and J called that TCRdb kept. Clones are partly lost; checked studies trace under half to an unresolved V gene and leave the rest unexplained. The DNA was the basis for D and trimming; V, J and clone size are from that table. This sample has about 130,000 clones in its table, and 80% to 90% of those were observed once. The ten largest clones take up about 1% of the sample.

The data originate from a study of cytomegalovirus exposure and HLA in healthy donors (dated by TCRdb to the late 2010s). Background for the entire study: According to an earlier analysis of several hundred of the donors, some 180 million T cells yielded over 90 million unique TCR beta sequences and roughly 280 Gb of sequence data. An early release covering roughly 580 HLA-typed donors comprised about 310 gigabases of sequencing data and roughly 85 million unique TCR sequences. Four to six DR-DQ haplotypes were handled as single units for association and clustering, since linkage in the cohort was strong. A later analysis re-examined previously published TCR beta repertoires from more than 550 donors and added high-resolution HLA genotyping to investigate patterns of TCR occurrence. On average, roughly 240,000 unique TCR beta nucleotide sequences were sequenced per donor among 398 genotyped donors of the cohort, with 15% to 20% of those sequences being non-productive. Every repertoire in the discovery cohort had been generated on one and the same sequencing platform. Donor age, sex, ethnicity and CMV serostatus were collected together with the repertoire data. An earlier analysis of approximately 500 of the donors applied high-throughput TCR beta sequencing to assess whether each TCR beta V gene segment acted as functional or pseudogenic. In the later analysis, no new phenotypic data were used to find candidate immune exposures; instead, reliance was placed on TCR beta sequences and their occurrence across donors. The number of donors typed differed by locus, with roughly 629-640 for A, B, C, DRB1 and DQB1, over 500 for DQA1, approximately 570 for DPA1, and some 440 for DPB1. To predict cytomegalovirus infection status, the study combined high-throughput TCR immunosequencing, statistical association of individual TCRs with disease status, and machine learning. Of the 398 genotyped donors, 65% to 90% fell in the genetic ancestry cluster associated with self-reported Caucasian donors. A later genetic analysis took genome-wide SNP genotypes for 398 of the 666 donors and used that subset as a discovery cohort. The study aimed to test whether cataloging public T cell receptors could reveal signatures of past pathogen exposure. The study used immunosequencing to profile the T cell repertoires of approximately 690 subjects and linked those repertoires to cytomegalovirus serostatus. HLA typing covered class I and class II loci at four-digit resolution. Besides the first cohort of more than 650 subjects, a separate validation cohort made up of 90 to 150 different subjects was used.

V loses 6 bases, J loses 1 base, and the germline ends lie 11 bases apart. From the cysteine up to the phenylalanine, the CDR3 has a length of 14 residues. Of all the DNA, just the CDR3 is kept, 42 bases in frame from base 1. For CDR1 and CDR2, the germline V gene lists SNHLY and FYNNEI. In total, over 600 healthy bone marrow donors made up the cohort. At the time of sampling, every cohort member was nominally healthy, though immune exposures that went unrecorded were likely present. The donor tested CMV seronegative and was one of the 352 seronegative cohort members. Every donor gave a peripheral blood sample, and the peripheral blood mononuclear cells from that sample were used for TCR beta sequencing. The Qiagen DNeasy Blood Extraction Kit was used to extract genomic DNA from the blood cell samples. Summary of the overall study and its limitations: In vitro tests confirmed that a few of the cytomegalovirus-associated TCR beta chains recognize cytomegalovirus antigens. Some IMGT-functional V segments, including TRBV6-2 and TRBV6-3, could not be told apart with the 87-base-pair reads, so those segments were excluded. A further reported finding was that TCR beta sequences accurately predicted the HLA-A and HLA-B alleles for most subjects in the first cohort. A group of highly shared sequence variants was considered likely to be a technical artifact of the sequencing pipeline. For the cohort, immune exposure information was limited to CMV serostatus. A later analysis found that HLA-associated TCR beta chains were more clonally expanded and had lower generation probabilities than equally common non-associated chains. In a later analysis, most CMV-associated TCR beta chains were found to appear HLA-restricted, with HLA associations seemingly driven largely by CMV exposure. In a later analysis, TCR association rates were found to vary across HLA loci, with the most associated TCRs seen for DRB1 alleles and the fewest for HLA-C alleles. According to the authors, the approach could potentially be generalized to other disease states and immunological phenotypes. Because HLA typing was unavailable for some donors at each locus, only the typed subset was used in association tests. An earlier analysis of roughly 570 of the donors showed that most TCR beta V segments appeared in productive rearrangements either about 90% or about 30% of the time, which broadly matched IMGT annotations. In a later genetic analysis, a missense DCLRE1C variant was associated with V-gene and J-gene trimming of TCR beta chains, and the association was replicated in an independent cohort. The classifier was reported to diagnose cytomegalovirus status with high specificity and sensitivity in both the original and validation cohorts. The earlier analysis of 587 of the donors excluded fewer than 20 rarely observed V segments, including chromosome 9 orphons, because counts were too low. Presence/absence analyses assumed roughly uniform sequencing depth across donors, an assumption that may not hold. The study gave a list of about 170 TCR beta chains associated with cytomegalovirus. Several of the top co-occurrence clusters appeared to be linked to parvovirus B19, influenza, CMV and Epstein-Barr virus, according to a later analysis. In this cohort, only TCR beta chains were sequenced, and detectable features were limited by the absence of alpha or paired-chain data. Specific HLA alleles were associated with 18,000 or so TCR beta sequences at a false discovery rate of 0.05 in a later analysis. Linkage disequilibrium might explain the correlated functional status among segregating V segments, but an unknown experimental factor could not be ruled out. While some public TCRs were present in many individuals, most TCR sequences turned up only very rarely across donors. According to a later genetic analysis, donors in an Asian-associated ancestry cluster had fewer N-insertions in productive TCRs than the roughly 670-donor mean. When HLA alleles, especially DR and DQ, strongly co-occurred, attributing TCR associations to individual alleles was difficult.

Sequenced sample: PBMCs. Recombination joined TRBV2 with TRBJ2-3; possibly the D gene is TRBD2, per 6 matching bases. The receptor's source is a woman in her twenties or thirties in good health and CMV-seronegative. For the CDR3, the sequence is CASSAERGTDTQYF. The DNA reads as follows: TGTGCCAGCAGCGCAGAGCGGGGCACAGATACGCAGTATTTT.